This T cell receptor (beta chain) was sequenced during a study of shared clonotypes between healthy human individuals. General study findings and limits: Clonotype sharing across several donors was observed for around 5% of naive CD4 clonotypes.

To note about this clone: Its target is not known.

CD8 cells regarded as naive lacked CD45RO, were positively chosen for CCR7, and omitted terminally differentiated effector memory CD45RA+ cells. Healthy HIV-negative adults without recent acute infections or vaccinations served as donors. Using immunoSEQ multiplex PCR, the repertoire was profiled, and TCRdb retains in-frame clones only, with some absent. The data contain about 680,000 clones, 90% to 95% of them singletons. The receptor's source is a man aged 25 to 40 in good health. Material: naive CD8+ T cells sorted from blood.

CDR3 bases: TGTGCCAGCAGCACGAAAGAGGGGGCAGCTGAGCAGTTCTTC. Translated, it gives CASSTKEGAAEQFF. V gene TRBV7-3 combines with J gene TRBJ2-1; 7 bases are shared with TRBD1. CDR3 length: 14 residues. The germline CDR1 and CDR2 sequences are SGHTA and FQGTGA. Unmatched junction bases numbered 10, after V lost 5 bases and J lost 9 bases.